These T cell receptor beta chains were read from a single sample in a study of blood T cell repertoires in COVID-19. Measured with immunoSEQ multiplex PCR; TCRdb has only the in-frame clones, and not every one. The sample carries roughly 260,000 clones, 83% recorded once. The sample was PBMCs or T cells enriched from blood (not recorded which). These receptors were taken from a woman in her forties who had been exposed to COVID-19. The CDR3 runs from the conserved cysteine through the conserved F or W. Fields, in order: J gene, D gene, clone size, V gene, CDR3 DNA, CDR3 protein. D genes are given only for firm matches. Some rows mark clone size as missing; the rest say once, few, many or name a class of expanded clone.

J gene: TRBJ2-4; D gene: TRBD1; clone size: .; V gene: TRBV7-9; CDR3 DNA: TGTGCCAGCAGCACCGGGACAGCAGTAGCCAAAAACATTCAGTACTTC; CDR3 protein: CASSTGTAVAKNIQYF
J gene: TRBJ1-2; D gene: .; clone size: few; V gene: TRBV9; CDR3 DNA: TGTGCCAGCAGCGTAGGGGAGGGAGTTGGCTATGGCTACACCTTC; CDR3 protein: CASSVGEGVGYGYTF
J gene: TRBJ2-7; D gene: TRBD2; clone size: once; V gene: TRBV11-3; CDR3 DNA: TGTGCCAGCTCCGGGAGGGGCGCCGAGCAGTACTTC; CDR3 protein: CASSGRGAEQYF
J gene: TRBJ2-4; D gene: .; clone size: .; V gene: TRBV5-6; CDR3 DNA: TGTGCCAGCAGCCCAACTAGCACACTAGCCAAAAACATTCAGTACTTC; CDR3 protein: CASSPTSTLAKNIQYF
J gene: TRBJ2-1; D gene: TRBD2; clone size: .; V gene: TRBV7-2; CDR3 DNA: TGTGCCAGCAGCTTACCTATTCGACTAGCGGGGAAAGACAATGAGCAGTTCTTC; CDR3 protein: CASSLPIRLAGKDNEQFF
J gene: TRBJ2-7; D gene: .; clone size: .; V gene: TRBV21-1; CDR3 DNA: TGTGCCAGCAGCAGTCCGCACAAACAGGGAGCGCAGTACTACGAGCAGTACTTC; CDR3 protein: CASSSPHKQGAQYYEQYF
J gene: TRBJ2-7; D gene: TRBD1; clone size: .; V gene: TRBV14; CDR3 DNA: TGTGCCAGCAGCTTACAGGGGGCAGGCCGCGAGCAGTACTTC; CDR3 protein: CASSLQGAGREQYF
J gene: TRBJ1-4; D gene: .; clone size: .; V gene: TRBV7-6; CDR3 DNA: TGTGCCAGCAGCTTATATAATCGGGGGGAAGCTAATGAAAAACTGTTTTTT; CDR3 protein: CASSLYNRGEANEKLFF
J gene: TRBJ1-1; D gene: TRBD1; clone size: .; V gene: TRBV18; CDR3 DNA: TGTGCCAGCTCACTTGGACAGGGGATGAACACTGAAGCTTTCTTT; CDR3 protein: CASSLGQGMNTEAFF
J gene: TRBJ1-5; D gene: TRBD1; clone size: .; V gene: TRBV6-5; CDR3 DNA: TGTGCCAGCAGTATAGGGGGCGAACAGCCCCAGCATTTT; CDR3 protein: CASSIGGEQPQHF
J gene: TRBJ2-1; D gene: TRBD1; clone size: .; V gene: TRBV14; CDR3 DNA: TGTGCCAGCAGCCATGTCAACAGGGGGCGGAATGAGCAGTTCTTC; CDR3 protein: CASSHVNRGRNEQFF
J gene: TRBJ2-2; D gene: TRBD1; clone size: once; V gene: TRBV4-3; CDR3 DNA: TGCGCCAGCAGCCAAGATCCGGGACAGCCCACCGGGGAGCTGTTTTTT; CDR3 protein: CASSQDPGQPTGELFF
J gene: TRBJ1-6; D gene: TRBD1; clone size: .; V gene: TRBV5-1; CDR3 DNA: TGCGCCAGCAGCCTGACAGGGATTATGGATAATTCACCCCTCCACTTT; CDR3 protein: CASSLTGIMDNSPLHF
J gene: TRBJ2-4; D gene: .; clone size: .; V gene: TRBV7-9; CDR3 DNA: TGTGCCAGCAGCTTAGCTCGGACAACCGCCAAAAACATTCAGTACTTC; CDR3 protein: CASSLARTTAKNIQYF
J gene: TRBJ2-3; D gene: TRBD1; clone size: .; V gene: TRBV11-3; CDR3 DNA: TGTGCCAGCAGCTCAAATAACAGGGGAAATACGCAGTATTTT; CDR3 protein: CASSSNNRGNTQYF
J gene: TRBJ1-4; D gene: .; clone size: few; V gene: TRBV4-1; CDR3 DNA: TGCGCCAGCAGCCAAGATCAGATTGCGGGGTATGAAAAACTGTTTTTT; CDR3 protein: CASSQDQIAGYEKLFF
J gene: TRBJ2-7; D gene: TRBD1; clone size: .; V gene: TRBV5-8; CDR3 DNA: TGTGCCAGCAGCCTCCCGGGACAGGGGGCAGGGGAGCAGTACTTC; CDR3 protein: CASSLPGQGAGEQYF
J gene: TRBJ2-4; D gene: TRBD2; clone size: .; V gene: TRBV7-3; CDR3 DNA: TGTGCCAGCAGCTGGACTAGCGGGGGGGATAAACCGGCCAAAAACATTCAGTACTTC; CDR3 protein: CASSWTSGGDKPAKNIQYF
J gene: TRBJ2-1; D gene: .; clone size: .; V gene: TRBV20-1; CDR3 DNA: TGCAGTGCTAGTTCAGTTTCCTACAATGAGCAGTTCTTC; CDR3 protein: CSASSVSYNEQFF
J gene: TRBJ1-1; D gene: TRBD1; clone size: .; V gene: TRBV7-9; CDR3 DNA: TGTGCCAGCAGCCCGCGCACGGGACAGGGGCGAACAATGAACACTGAAGCTTTCTTT; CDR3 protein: CASSPRTGQGRTMNTEAFF
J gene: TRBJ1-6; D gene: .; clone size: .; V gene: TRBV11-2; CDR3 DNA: TGTGCCAGCAGCTTAGATCGAGCAGGGGAAGGGCCCCTCCACTTT; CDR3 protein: CASSLDRAGEGPLHF
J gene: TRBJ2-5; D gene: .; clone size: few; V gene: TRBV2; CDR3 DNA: TGTGCCAGCGACCGGGACTCCCAAGAGACCCAGTACTTC; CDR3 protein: CASDRDSQETQYF
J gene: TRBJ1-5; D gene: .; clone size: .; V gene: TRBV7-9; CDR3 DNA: TGTGCCAGCAGTTTTGGAGGTGATAGCAATCAGCCCCAGCATTTT; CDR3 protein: CASSFGGDSNQPQHF
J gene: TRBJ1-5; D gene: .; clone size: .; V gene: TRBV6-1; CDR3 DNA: TGTGCCAGCAGTGAATTGGCGACAGCCGATAATCAGCCCCAGCATTTT; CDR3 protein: CASSELATADNQPQHF
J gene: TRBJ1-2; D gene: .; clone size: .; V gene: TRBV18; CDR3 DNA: TGTGCCAGCTCCGCAGCCGGGGCAGGGGAAAATGGCTACACCTTC; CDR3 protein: CASSAAGAGENGYTF
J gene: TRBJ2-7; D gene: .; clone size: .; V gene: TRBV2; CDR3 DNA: TGTGCCAGCAGGACAAGCTACGAGCAGTACTTC; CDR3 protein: CASRTSYEQYF
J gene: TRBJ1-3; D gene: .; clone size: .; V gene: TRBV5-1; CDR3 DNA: TGCGCCAGCAGCCCCTCGGGGGGGCTAGAATACACCATATATTTT; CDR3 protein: CASSPSGGLEYTIYF
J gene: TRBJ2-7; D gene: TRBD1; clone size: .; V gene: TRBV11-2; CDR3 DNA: TGTGCCAGCAGCCGGGACAGGGAGGCCTACGAGCAGTACTTC; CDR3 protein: CASSRDREAYEQYF
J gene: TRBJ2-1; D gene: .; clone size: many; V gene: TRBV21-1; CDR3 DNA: TGTGCCAGCAGCAAAAGGAGCGGGGGGGCCCGTTATGAGCAGTTCTTC; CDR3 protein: CASSKRSGGARYEQFF
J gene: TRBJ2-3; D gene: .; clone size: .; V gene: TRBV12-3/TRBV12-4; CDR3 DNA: TGTGCCAGCAGTGGGGGGGATACGCAGTATTTT; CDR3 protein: CASSGGDTQYF
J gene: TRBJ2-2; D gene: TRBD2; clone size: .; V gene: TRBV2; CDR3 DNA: TGTGCCAGCAGGAAGGGACTAGCATCCACCGGGGAGCTGTTTTTT; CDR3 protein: CASRKGLASTGELFF
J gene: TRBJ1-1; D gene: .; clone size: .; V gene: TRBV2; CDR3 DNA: TGTGCCAGCACCTTGGACTTATTAGCTTTCTTT; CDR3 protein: CASTLDLLAFF
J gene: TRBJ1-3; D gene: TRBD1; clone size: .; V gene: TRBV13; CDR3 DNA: TGTGCCAGCAGCTTACAGGGGGCTGCTGGAAACACCATATATTTT; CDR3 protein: CASSLQGAAGNTIYF
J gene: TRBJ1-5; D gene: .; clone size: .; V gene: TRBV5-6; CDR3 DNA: TGTGCCAGCAGCTGGCTTAACCAGCCCCAGCATTTT; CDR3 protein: CASSWLNQPQHF
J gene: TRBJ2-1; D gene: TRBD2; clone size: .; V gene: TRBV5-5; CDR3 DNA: TGTGCCAGCAGCTTGGGGCGACTAGCGACAGATGAGCAGTTCTTC; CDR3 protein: CASSLGRLATDEQFF
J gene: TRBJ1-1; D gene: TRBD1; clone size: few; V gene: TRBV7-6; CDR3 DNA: TGTGCCAGCAGCCCCCGACAGGGAGTGGGCACTGAAGCTTTCTTT; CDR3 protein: CASSPRQGVGTEAFF
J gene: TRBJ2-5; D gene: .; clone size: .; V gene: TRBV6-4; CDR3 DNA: TGTGCCAGCAACTTTTACAGGGCCCAAGAGACCCAGTACTTC; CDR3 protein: CASNFYRAQETQYF
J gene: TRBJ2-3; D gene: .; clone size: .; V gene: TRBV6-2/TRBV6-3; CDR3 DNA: TGTGCCAGCAGTTACTCGTTAGGCACAGATACGCAGTATTTT; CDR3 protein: CASSYSLGTDTQYF
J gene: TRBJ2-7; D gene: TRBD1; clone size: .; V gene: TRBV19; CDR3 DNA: TGTGCCAGTAGTCCTCAGTGGGGGCAGGGGGAATCGCACGAGCAGTACTTC; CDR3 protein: CASSPQWGQGESHEQYF
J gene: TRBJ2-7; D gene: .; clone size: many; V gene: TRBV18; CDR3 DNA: TGTGCCAGCTCACCACTCCGGGAAGGCGAGCAGTACTTC; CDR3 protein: CASSPLREGEQYF
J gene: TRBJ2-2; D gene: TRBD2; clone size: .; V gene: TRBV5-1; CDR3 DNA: TGCGCCAGCCTCGGGGGGACCAACACCGGGGAGCTGTTTTTT; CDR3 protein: CASLGGTNTGELFF
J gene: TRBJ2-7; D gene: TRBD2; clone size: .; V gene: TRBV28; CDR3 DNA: TGTGCCAGCTGCACTAGCGGAGCCTACGAGCAGTACTTC; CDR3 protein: CASCTSGAYEQYF
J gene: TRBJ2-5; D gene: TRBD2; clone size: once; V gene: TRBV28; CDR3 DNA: TGTGCCAGCAGTAAAGCGGGGAATCTCCAAGAGACCCAGTACTTC; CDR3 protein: CASSKAGNLQETQYF
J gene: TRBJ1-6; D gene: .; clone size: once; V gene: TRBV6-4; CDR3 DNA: TGTGCCAGCAGTGAAAGGGGAGGGGAAGGTTCACCCCTCCACTTT; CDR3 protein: CASSERGGEGSPLHF
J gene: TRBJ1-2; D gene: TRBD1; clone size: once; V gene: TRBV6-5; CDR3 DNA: TGTGCCAGCAGTATACGGCCCGGGACAGGGAACGGCTACACCTTC; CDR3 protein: CASSIRPGTGNGYTF
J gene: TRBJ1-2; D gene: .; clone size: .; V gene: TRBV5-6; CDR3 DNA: TGTGCCAGCAGCTCCATATTTTCGGGGAAAGACTATGGCTACACCTTC; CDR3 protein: CASSSIFSGKDYGYTF
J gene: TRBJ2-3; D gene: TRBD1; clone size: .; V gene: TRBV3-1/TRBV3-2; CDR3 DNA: TGTGCCAGCAGCCAAGCGGACAGGGCAGATACGCAGTATTTT; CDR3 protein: CASSQADRADTQYF
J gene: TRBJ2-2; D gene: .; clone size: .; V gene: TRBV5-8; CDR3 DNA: TGTGCCAGCAGCTTGGGACAGTTTAACACCGGGGAGCTGTTTTTT; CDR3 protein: CASSLGQFNTGELFF
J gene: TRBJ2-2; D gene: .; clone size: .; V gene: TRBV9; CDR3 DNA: TGTGCCAGCAGCGCAAAAACGAACACCGGGGAGCTGTTTTTT; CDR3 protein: CASSAKTNTGELFF
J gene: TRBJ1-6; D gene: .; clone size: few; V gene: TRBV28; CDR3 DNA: TGTGCCAGCCGGGGATCCAATTCACCCCTCCACTTT; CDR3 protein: CASRGSNSPLHF
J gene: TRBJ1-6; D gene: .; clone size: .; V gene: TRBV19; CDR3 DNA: TGTGCCAGTAGGAAGTTTTCGGGGAAAGGCTCACCCCTCCACTTT; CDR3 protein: CASRKFSGKGSPLHF
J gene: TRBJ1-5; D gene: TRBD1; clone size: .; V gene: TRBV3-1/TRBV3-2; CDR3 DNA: TGTGCCAGCAGCCATCGACAGGGTCTGAATCAGCCCCAGCATTTT; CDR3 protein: CASSHRQGLNQPQHF
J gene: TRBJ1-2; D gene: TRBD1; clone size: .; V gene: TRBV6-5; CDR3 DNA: TGTGCCAGCAGTTATAATCCGCGACAGGGTACGGGCTACACCTTC; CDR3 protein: CASSYNPRQGTGYTF
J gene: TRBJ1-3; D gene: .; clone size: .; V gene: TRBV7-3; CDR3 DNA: TGTGCCAGCGCTCTCCCAGGGAACGCTGGAAACACCATATATTTT; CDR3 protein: CASALPGNAGNTIYF
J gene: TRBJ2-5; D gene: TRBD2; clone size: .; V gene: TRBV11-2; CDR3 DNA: TGTGCCAGCAGCTTTCTGGTAGCGGGGGGCGAGACCCAGTACTTC; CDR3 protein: CASSFLVAGGETQYF
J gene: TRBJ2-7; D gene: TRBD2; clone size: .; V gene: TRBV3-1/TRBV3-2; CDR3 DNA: TGTGCCAGCACGATAGCGGGGGTCTACGAGCAGTACTTC; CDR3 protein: CASTIAGVYEQYF